Listed below are T cell receptor beta chains from one sample, sequenced in a study of monozygotic twins with inflammatory bowel disease. Reanalyzing the 5' RACE reads, TCRdb keeps one entry per CDR3 protein, without DNA. This sample's table has some 440,000 distinct CDR3 sequences. Sequencing was performed on blood. The receptors originated from a human donor with ulcerative colitis or Crohn's disease, or a healthy co-twin of an affected twin (not recorded which). The CDR3 runs from the conserved cysteine through the conserved F or W.

j_gene | v_gene | len | CDR3aa
TRBJ1-4 | TRBV5-1 | 14 | CASSLESQGEKLFF
TRBJ2-2 | TRBV7-6 | 16 | CASSLVLAGDTGELFF
TRBJ1-6 | TRBV27 | 14 | CASSRPGKDSPLHF
TRBJ2-3 | TRBV15 | 14 | CATRGAGGPDTQYF
TRBJ2-7 | TRBV5-1 | 15 | CASTLRDGMYYEQYF
TRBJ1-2 | TRBV12-3/TRBV12-4 | 15 | CASSLAVKSPYGYTF
TRBJ1-4 | TRBV3-1 | 12 | CASGVFNEKLFF
TRBJ2-5 | TRBV7-9 | 14 | CASSLALGVETQYF
TRBJ1-6 | TRBV20-1 | 15 | CSARSEEGNNSPLHF
TRBJ2-1 | TRBV11-1 | 14 | CTSSPSGIYNEQFF
TRBJ2-7 | TRBV18 | 14 | CASSPTTRSYEQYF
TRBJ2-1 | TRBV7-9 | 16 | CASSPPGAGDYNEQFF
TRBJ1-2 | TRBV28 | 12 | CASSFPNYGYTF
TRBJ1-5 | TRBV3-1 | 13 | CASGGGWNQPQHF
TRBJ2-3 | TRBV5-1 | 16 | CASSYGGGAKTDTQYF
TRBJ1-1 | TRBV10-3 | 14 | CAITATQGNTEAFF
TRBJ1-5 | TRBV19 | 16 | CASMEGGVLGNQPQHF
TRBJ2-7 | TRBV7-8 | 15 | CASSWYGQGAYEQYF
TRBJ1-1 | TRBV20-1 | 11 | CSAGGGAEAFF
TRBJ2-1 | TRBV6-1 | 15 | CASSWGGGGEYEQFF
TRBJ2-5 | TRBV9 | 16 | CASSARLAGASETQYF
TRBJ2-7 | TRBV15 | 14 | CATSNVAGGNEQYF
TRBJ1-1 | TRBV6-6 | 13 | CASSYSQGGWAFF
TRBJ2-7 | TRBV29-1 | 15 | CSVEGTPGSSYEQYF
TRBJ2-3 | TRBV7-9 | 12 | CASSFPTDMQYF
TRBJ1-4 | TRBV7-2 | 15 | CASSGPGTKGEKLFF
TRBJ2-1 | TRBV20-1 | 14 | CSAPSGRAGYEQFF
TRBJ1-2 | TRBV11-2 | 18 | CASSSNYLSGVTSHGYTF
TRBJ2-2 | TRBV20-1 | 14 | CSAMADTNTGELFF
TRBJ2-3 | TRBV4-2 | 14 | CASSQVRGGDTQYF
TRBJ2-2 | TRBV6-2/TRBV6-3 | 16 | CASSSPGGGDTGELFF
TRBJ1-2 | TRBV4-3 | 15 | CAISYQLGAGLGYTF
TRBJ2-5 | TRBV12-3/TRBV12-4 | 17 | CASSPGLAGMLQETQYF
TRBJ2-7 | TRBV20-1 | 11 | CSASTSYEQYF
TRBJ2-7 | TRBV14 | 13 | CASSQFALKGTYF
TRBJ2-2 | TRBV27 | 19 | CASSTYGLAGGQSTGELFF
TRBJ2-7 | TRBV20-1 | 13 | CSAREDRAYEQYF
TRBJ2-1 | TRBV7-8 | 14 | CASTQGIGSDEQFF
TRBJ2-7 | TRBV5-1 | 15 | CASSVEASGTYEQYF
TRBJ1-6 | TRBV12-3/TRBV12-4 | 14 | CAISYRGLDSPLHF
TRBJ2-7 | TRBV5-1 | 12 | CASSFEVGGQYF
TRBJ2-7 | TRBV7-2 | 13 | CASSLGVSYEHYF
TRBJ2-2 | TRBV20-1 | 16 | CSAKKTGTTNTGELFF
TRBJ2-1 | TRBV7-7 | 16 | CASSPLAGFSYNEQFF
TRBJ1-5 | TRBV21-1 | 17 | CASSLQAGTVSNQPQHF
TRBJ2-2 | TRBV4-1 | 15 | CASSQGWASTGELFF
TRBJ2-7 | TRBV3-1 | 13 | CASSRDSGNEQYF
TRBJ2-3 | TRBV12-3/TRBV12-4 | 14 | CASSLSLVPDTQYF
TRBJ2-1 | TRBV18 | 19 | CASSPGLAEALPSYNEQFF
TRBJ2-1 | TRBV4-1 | 13 | CASSQEWPRVRIF
TRBJ1-1 | TRBV29-1 | 16 | CSVDFSSGTGNTEAFF
TRBJ1-5 | TRBV7-2 | 15 | CASTPGGNSNQPQHF
TRBJ1-1 | TRBV5-1 | 14 | CASSTGQGPPEAFF
TRBJ2-6 | TRBV7-3 | 15 | CASSTWGSGANVLTF
TRBJ2-4 | TRBV19 | 15 | CASSISKQGVNIQYF
TRBJ2-1 | TRBV20-1 | 14 | CSAPGEISYNEQFF
TRBJ2-2 | TRBV7-2 | 14 | CASSYTGPPGELFF
TRBJ2-3 | TRBV5-1 | 18 | CASSPLLSDLNGGNTQYF